This T cell receptor beta chain derives from a study of T cells in tuberculosis. The overall study: In South Africa, adults with active tuberculosis were compared with IGRA-negative and latently infected IGRA-positive adolescents.

Trimming at V came to 7 bases and at J to 2 bases, leaving 2 bases not matched to a gene. The CDR3 extends over 11 amino acids. Germline V gives CDR1 DFQATT, CDR2 SNEGSKA (reference sequence). Sequenced by immunoSEQ multiplex PCR; TCRdb stores in-frame clones only, minus some. The repertoire holds thousands of clones, with 85% to 95% as singletons. V and J are TRBV20-1 and TRBJ2-7; 7 bases agree with TRBD1. This sequence was found in an adult with tuberculosis. Sequenced: PBMCs. CDR3 in DNA: TGCAGTGGGACAGGACCCTACGAGCAGTACTTC. It translates to CSGTGPYEQYF.